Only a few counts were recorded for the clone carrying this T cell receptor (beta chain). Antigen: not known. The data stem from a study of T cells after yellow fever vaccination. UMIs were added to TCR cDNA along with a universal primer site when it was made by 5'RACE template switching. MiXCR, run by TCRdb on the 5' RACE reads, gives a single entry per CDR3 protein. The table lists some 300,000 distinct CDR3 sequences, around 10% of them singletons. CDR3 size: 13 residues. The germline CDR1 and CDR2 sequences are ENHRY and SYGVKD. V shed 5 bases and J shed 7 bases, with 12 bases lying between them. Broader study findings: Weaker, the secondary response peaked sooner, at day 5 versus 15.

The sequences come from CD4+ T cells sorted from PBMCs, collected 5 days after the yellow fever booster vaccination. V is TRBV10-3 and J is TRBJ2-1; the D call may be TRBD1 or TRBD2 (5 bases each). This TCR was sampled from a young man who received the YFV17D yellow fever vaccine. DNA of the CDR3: TGTGCCATCAGTCCGACGGGGCTAAATGAGCAGTTCTTC. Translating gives CAISPTGLNEQFF.